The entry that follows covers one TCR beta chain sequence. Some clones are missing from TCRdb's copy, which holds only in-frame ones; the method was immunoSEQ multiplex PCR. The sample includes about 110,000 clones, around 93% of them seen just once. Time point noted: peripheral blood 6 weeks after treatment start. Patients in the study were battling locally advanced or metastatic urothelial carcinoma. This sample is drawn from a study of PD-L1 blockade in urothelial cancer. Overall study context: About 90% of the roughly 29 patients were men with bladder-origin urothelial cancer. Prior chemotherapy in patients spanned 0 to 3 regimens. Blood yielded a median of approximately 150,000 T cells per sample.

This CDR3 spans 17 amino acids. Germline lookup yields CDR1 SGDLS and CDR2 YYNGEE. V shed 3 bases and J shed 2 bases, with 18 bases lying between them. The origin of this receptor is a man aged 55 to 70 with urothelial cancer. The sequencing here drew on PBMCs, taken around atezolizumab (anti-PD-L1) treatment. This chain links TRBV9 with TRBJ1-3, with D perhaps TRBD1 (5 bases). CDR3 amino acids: CASSGRRQTAAGNTIYF. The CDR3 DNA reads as TGTGCCAGCAGCGGACGGCGACAGACGGCAGCTGGAAACACCATATATTTT.